This T cell receptor (beta chain) stems from a study of T cells in Graves' hyperthyroidism and ophthalmopathy. Study findings and constraints: Blood also showed most of the thyroid clonotypes that were expanded above 0.001.

A word on this clonotype: The antigen remains undetermined.

These patients, aged 18 to 65, had recently diagnosed hyperthyroidism lasting under 2 months. From RNA transcripts, TCR beta CDR3 regions were amplified. Researchers ran a first-round RT-PCR on the TCR CDR3 using the HTBI primer set. TCRdb fed the multiplex PCR reads into MiXCR, producing one record per CDR3 protein. Here the sample spans around 760,000 distinct CDR3 sequences, around 40% being singletons. The V and J ends lost 3 bases and 5 bases, in that order; junction bases with no gene match: 3. CDR3 length: 13 residues. Germline CDR1 LNHNV, CDR2 YYDKDF (reference sequence). The chain recombines TRBV15 with TRBJ2-5, with 7 bases identical to TRBD1. The sequence was collected from a woman aged 40 to 50 with Graves' hyperthyroidism. The sequencing input was blood. CDR3 residues: CATSSQGGETQYF. The CDR3 coding sequence is TGTGCCACCAGCAGCCAAGGGGGCGAGACCCAGTACTTC.